The 21 T cell receptor beta chains below were found in one sample sequenced in a study of technical replicates of blood from a few donors. Profiled with immunoSEQ multiplex PCR; TCRdb holds only in-frame clones, not every one. The data show 85,000 to 90,000 clones, less than 95% seen once. Material for sequencing was T cells isolated from PBMCs. These receptor sequences come from a human donor in good health.

The V gene is TRBV5-1, the J gene TRBJ2-3; 7 bases align to TRBD2. Looked up from germline, CDR1 is SGHRS and CDR2 is YFSETQ. Unmatched junction bases numbered 5, after V lost 4 bases and J lost 6 bases. The CDR3 contains 13 residues. The CDR3 is CASSRGLQDTQYF. The CDR3 DNA reads TGCGCCAGCAGCCGGGGACTACAGGATACGCAGTATTTT.

This clone was seen a few times. V is TRBV9 and J is TRBJ1-6; a weak D match, TRBD1 (6 bases). The CDR3 has 14 residues. The V end was cut by 4 bases, the J end by 10 bases, with 15 bases between. The germline CDR1 and CDR2 sequences are SGDLS and YYNGEE. CDR3 in amino acids: CASSSRGRVSPLHF. Written as DNA, the CDR3 is TGTGCCAGCAGCTCCAGGGGTCGGGTATCACCCCTCCACTTT.

The chain combines TRBV7-9 with TRBJ1-2, with D unclear. CDR3 length: 13 amino acids. From germline, CDR1 is SEHNR and CDR2 FQNEAQ (reference sequence). Between the trimmed V and J ends, which lost 3 bases and 5 bases, there was a span of 10 bases. CDR3 amino acids: CASSFGAAYGYTF. DNA for the CDR3: TGTGCCAGCAGCTTCGGAGCAGCATATGGCTACACCTTC.

V gene TRBV18 combines with J gene TRBJ2-2, with TRBD1 identical over 8 bases. CDR3 length: 15 amino acids. Trimming at V came to 3 bases and at J to 3 bases, leaving 3 bases not matched to a gene. Germline-derived CDR1 and CDR2 are KGHSH and LQKENI. In DNA form, the CDR3 reads TGTGCCAGCTCACCTCGGACAGGGCACACCGGGGAGCTGTTTTTT. This gives the protein CASSPRTGHTGELFF. The full variable domain, in which reference TRBV18 and TRBJ2-2 provide the parts outside the CDR3, is NAGVMQNPRHLVRRRGQEARLRCSPMKGHSHVYWYRQLPEEGLKFMVYLQKENIIDESGMPKERFSAEFPKEGPSILRIQQVVRGDSAAYFCASSPRTGHTGELFFGEGSRLTVL.

The V gene is TRBV5-8, the J gene TRBJ1-1; D is undetermined. V was shortened by 4 bases and J by 7 bases, with 17 bases between the two germline ends. Per the germline V gene, CDR1 is SGHTS and CDR2 is YDEGEE. The length of the CDR3 is 14 residues. The CDR3 nucleotides are TGTGCCAGCAGCCTTGCCATAGAGGCAGTTGAAGCTTTCTTT. It is translated as CASSLAIEAVEAFF.

The chain recombines TRBV28 with TRBJ2-7; 14 bases map to TRBD2. CDR3 size: 18 residues. With V trimmed by 3 bases and J by 3 bases, 10 bases remained unmatched. Germline loops: CDR1 MDHEN, CDR2 SYDVKM. CDR3 DNA: TGTGCCAGCAGTTTTCATCCCAAGACTAGCGGGAGGGACTACGAGCAGTACTTC. Encoded protein: CASSFHPKTSGRDYEQYF.

V and J are TRBV28 and TRBJ2-7, with 8 bases lining up with TRBD2. The CDR3 has 14 residues. The trim removed 5 bases at V and 6 bases at J, leaving 9 bases unmatched. Germline V lookup: CDR1 MDHEN, CDR2 SYDVKM. CDR3 amino acids: CASSNRLAWAEQYF. The DNA for the CDR3 is TGTGCCAGCAGTAATCGACTAGCGTGGGCCGAGCAGTACTTC.

CDR3 sequence: CASSLALGDSLQAFF. CDR3 nucleotides: TGTGCCAGCAGCTTAGCATTGGGGGACAGCCTACAAGCTTTCTTT. The V gene is TRBV7-9, the J gene TRBJ1-1; 7 bases are a match to TRBD1. Germline V lookup: CDR1 SEHNR, CDR2 FQNEAQ (reference sequence). The CDR3 covers 15 residues. With V trimmed by 0 bases and J by 9 bases, 10 bases remained unmatched.

The J gene is TRBJ1-2, the V gene TRBV10-3; D might be TRBD1 (6 bases). Germline assignment: CDR1 ENHRY and CDR2 SYGVKD. This CDR3 spans 14 amino acids. V was clipped by 5 bases and J by 0 bases, with 10 bases between them. CDR3 amino acids: CAISRQATNYGYTF. For the CDR3, the DNA is TGTGCCATCAGTAGACAGGCTACTAACTATGGCTACACCTTC.

This clone was picked up one time. This chain connects TRBV27 to TRBJ1-1; D might be TRBD1 (5 bases). The CDR3 is 13 amino acids. CDR1 is MNHEY, CDR2 SMNVEV, per germline (reference sequence). V was cut by 6 bases and J by 11 bases, with 19 bases left in between. CDR3 sequence (DNA): TGTGCCAGCAGCCCCAATTGGCCGGGGGGTGCTTTCTTT. Encoded protein: CASSPNWPGGAFF.

This sequence joins TRBV27 and TRBJ2-5; possibly TRBD2 for D (5 bases). This CDR3 contains 16 residues. Germline V gene lookup returns CDR1 MNHEY and CDR2 SMNVEV (reference sequence). The V end was cut by 4 bases, the J end by 2 bases, with 17 bases between. The CDR3 sequence is CASSSLGFGEQETQYF. DNA for the CDR3: TGTGCCAGCAGTTCACTAGGGTTCGGGGAACAAGAGACCCAGTACTTC.

CDR3 loop: CASSSSGRAQETQYF. The CDR3 nucleotides are TGTGCCAGCAGTTCTAGCGGGAGGGCCCAAGAGACCCAGTACTTC. The chain recombines TRBV28 with TRBJ2-5; 12 bases are shared with TRBD2. The trim removed 4 bases at V and 1 base at J, leaving 1 base unmatched. The CDR3 runs to 15 residues. Germline V CDR1 and CDR2: MDHEN, SYDVKM. The full variable domain, with the rest looked up from reference TRBV28 and TRBJ2-5, is DVKVTQSSRYLVKRTGEKVFLECVQDMDHENMFWYRQDPGLGLRLIYFSYDVKMKEKGDIPEGYSVSREKKERFSLILESASTNQTSMYLCASSSSGRAQETQYFGPGTRLLVL.

This chain connects TRBV7-2 to TRBJ1-1; tentative D call: TRBD1 (6 bases). Trimming pared 1 base from V and 4 bases from J, leaving 13 bases between. The CDR3 runs 15 residues. Per germline, CDR1 SGHTA and CDR2 FQGNSA. CDR3 in DNA: TGTGCCAGCAGCTTAGTAGCGGGGGGGGCCACTGAAGCTTTCTTT. It translates to CASSLVAGGATEAFF.

The V gene is TRBV10-1, the J gene TRBJ2-7, with D uncertain. Germline V CDR1 and CDR2: WNHNN, SYGVQD (reference sequence). This CDR3 region has 11 residues. Trimming cost V 3 bases and J 6 bases, with 6 bases left between them. Here the CDR3 DNA reads TGCGCCAGCAGTGAAGGCGGCGAGCAGTACTTC. This sequence encodes CASSEGGEQYF.

Only one count was recorded for this clone. This rearrangement joins TRBV19 to TRBJ2-7; 9 bases match TRBD1. V trimming: 6 bases; J trimming: 3 bases; junction bases outside the gene matches: 9. CDR1 and CDR2 from the germline V gene are LNHDA and SQIVND (reference sequence). This CDR3 is built from 15 residues. CDR3 sequence (DNA): TGTGCCAGTAGCCGAACGCCGGGACAGGGCTACGAGCAGTACTTC. It is translated as CASSRTPGQGYEQYF.

The J gene is TRBJ2-1, the V gene TRBV7-9, with TRBD2 matching over 9 bases. From germline, CDR1 is SEHNR and CDR2 FQNEAQ (reference sequence). J gave up 6 bases and V 3 bases, and 6 bases lay outside the gene matches. CDR3 length: 15 residues. The CDR3 DNA reads as TGTGCCAGCAGCTTTATAGCGGGAGTGGTCAATGAGCAGTTCTTC. This sequence encodes CASSFIAGVVNEQFF.

V usage is TRBV2 and J usage is TRBJ2-1, with TRBD2 matching 13 bases. The length of the CDR3 is 14 residues. The V gene's germline CDR1 is SNHLY and CDR2 FYNNEI. J gave up 7 bases and V 6 bases, and 3 bases lay outside the gene matches. Here the CDR3 DNA reads TGTGCCAGCAGGTTACTAGCGGGAGGGAATGAGCAGTTCTTC. Protein: CASRLLAGGNEQFF.

The CDR3 loop reads CASSENLGFEAFF. The DNA for the CDR3 is TGTGCCAGCAGTGAAAATCTCGGGTTTGAAGCTTTCTTT. The gene calls are TRBV6-1 and TRBJ1-1; no definite D call. V lost 2 bases, J lost 7 bases, and 11 bases lay in between. Germline V gene sequence: CDR1 MNHNS, CDR2 SASEGT. The CDR3 totals 13 residues.

The chain employs TRBV4-1 and TRBJ2-2; D call uncertain. The germline V and J ends were trimmed by 1 base and 6 bases, with 6 bases remaining between them. The V gene's germline CDR1 is MGHRA and CDR2 YSYEKL. CDR3 size: 13 residues. CDR3 loop: CASSQAGPGELFF. CDR3 sequence (DNA): TGCGCCAGCAGCCAAGCTGGCCCCGGGGAGCTGTTTTTT.

The chain uses TRBV10-2 and TRBJ2-5; 10 nucleotides align to TRBD1. The trim removed 8 bases at V and 5 bases at J, leaving 5 bases unmatched. Germline loops: CDR1 WSHSY, CDR2 SAAADI. There are 13 residues in the CDR3. The CDR3 region has the DNA TGCGCCAGCGAGACAGGGGGCGCCGAGACCCAGTACTTC. Amino acid sequence: CASETGGAETQYF.

V gene TRBV9 combines with J gene TRBJ1-4; a weak D match, TRBD1 (6 bases). The CDR3 runs 14 residues. Trimming removed 6 bases at V and 1 base at J, with 10 bases between. Germline V gene lookup returns CDR1 SGDLS and CDR2 YYNGEE. The CDR3 here is CASTEGGTNEKLFF. The CDR3 region has the DNA TGTGCCAGCACCGAAGGGGGAACTAATGAAAAACTGTTTTTT.